Following are 27 T cell receptor beta chains from one sample sequenced in a study of beta chain features in type 1 diabetes. Study outcomes and limitations: There was a moderate but significant shortening of TCRB CDR3s in all four CD4+ subsets of Type 1 diabetes patients.

Of the isolated RNA, all was reverse transcribed, and so the sequenced material was expressed TCRB transcripts. Repertoires were generated with immunoSEQ multiplex PCR, while TCRdb's copy carries only in-frame clones and drops some. The sample lists about 160,000 clones, 6.5% to 10% occurring once. The antigens these receptors bind are not known. The sample taken for sequencing was central memory CD4+ T cells from blood. The receptors shown here come from a woman younger than 35 with type 1 diabetes.

The chain joins TRBV10-3 to TRBJ1-1; TRBD1 is a possible D gene (5 bases). This CDR3 comprises 13 residues. Germline loops: CDR1 ENHRY, CDR2 SYGVKD. With 8 bases removed from V and 1 base from J, the gap between germline ends came to 11 bases. The CDR3 here is CAIVNQGNTEAFF. The CDR3 nucleotides are TGTGCCATCGTAAACCAGGGGAACACTGAAGCTTTCTTT.

This clone was detected only a few times. The chain employs TRBV28 and TRBJ2-1; 7 nucleotides line up with TRBD1. The CDR3 is 14 residues long. Germline V gene sequence: CDR1 MDHEN, CDR2 SYDVKM. With 5 bases clipped from V and 4 bases from J, the junction kept 5 bases outside the gene matches. CDR3 region: CASSTGTAYNEQFF. The CDR3 DNA follows: TGTGCCAGCAGTACCGGGACAGCGTACAATGAGCAGTTCTTC.

The rearrangement joins TRBV5-1 to TRBJ2-3; TRBD1 is a possible D gene (6 bases). The CDR3 covers 16 residues. V gave up 4 bases and J gave up 4 bases, with 19 bases separating them. In germline, CDR1 is SGHRS, CDR2 YFSETQ. The CDR3 sequence is CASSIGRGVFADTQYF. DNA of the CDR3: TGCGCCAGCAGCATAGGCAGGGGTGTCTTCGCAGATACGCAGTATTTT.

V gene TRBV11-2 combines with J gene TRBJ2-5; the D is unclear. The V and J ends lost 5 bases and 2 bases respectively, with 12 bases between them. This CDR3 is 14 amino acids long. Germline V lookup: CDR1 SGHAT, CDR2 FQNNGV. The CDR3 loop is CASSVRQTQETQYF. In DNA form, the CDR3 reads TGTGCCAGCAGCGTGAGACAAACACAAGAGACCCAGTACTTC.

This sequence joins TRBV9 and TRBJ2-4; TRBD1 matches at 7 bases. V dropped 4 bases and J dropped 5; count of bases not matched to a gene: 6. CDR1 is SGDLS and CDR2 is YYNGEE in the germline V gene. The length of the CDR3 is 14 residues. The CDR3 nucleotides read TGTGCCAGCAGCCCCGGGACAGCGCAAAACATTCAGTACTTC. Translation: CASSPGTAQNIQYF.

The chain couples TRBV28 to TRBJ2-3; D uncertain. Germline V gene sequence: CDR1 MDHEN, CDR2 SYDVKM. The CDR3 totals 11 residues. V shed 3 bases and J shed 5 bases, with 3 bases lying between them. CDR3 amino acids: CASSFRDTQYF. The CDR3 DNA reads TGTGCCAGCAGTTTCAGAGATACGCAGTATTTT.

The chain has TRBV6-6 and TRBJ1-2, with no clear D. Trimming took 6 bases from V and 11 from J, leaving 16 bases between them. From germline, CDR1 is MNHNY and CDR2 SVGAGI (reference sequence). The CDR3 has 12 residues. The CDR3 region is CASRAPEAGYTF. The DNA of the CDR3 is TGTGCCAGCAGGGCCCCGGAAGCGGGGTACACCTTC.

The chain carries TRBV5-6 and TRBJ1-6; TRBD1 matches at 8 bases. Losses at the gene ends were 3 bases for V and 6 bases for J; bases not matched to a gene: 5. Germline V gene data show CDR1 as SGHDT and CDR2 as YYEEEE. The CDR3 is made up of 15 amino acids. CDR3 sequence (DNA): TGTGCCAGCAGCTCGCCTGACAGGGGTAATTCACCCCTCCACTTT. It is translated as CASSSPDRGNSPLHF.

This chain links TRBV4-3 with TRBJ1-4; no firm D call. From germline, CDR1 is LGHNA and CDR2 YSLEER. V was cut by 0 bases and J by 8 bases, with 13 bases left in between. This CDR3 spans 15 amino acids. CDR3 DNA: TGCGCCAGCAGCCAAGATCGGGGAAGGATAGAAAAACTGTTTTTT. Its protein product is CASSQDRGRIEKLFF.

The V call is TRBV6-4, the J call TRBJ2-3, with TRBD1 as a possible D gene (5 bases). The CDR3 spans 13 residues. CDR1 and CDR2 from the germline V gene are MRHNA and SNTAGT. The germline V and J ends were trimmed by 2 bases and 6 bases, with 9 bases remaining between them. The CDR3 loop reads CASSDRPGDTQYF. The CDR3 DNA is TGTGCCAGCAGTGACCGCCCAGGGGATACGCAGTATTTT.

J is TRBJ1-5 and V is TRBV4-1, with a weak D call TRBD1 (5 bases). Germline CDR1 MGHRA, CDR2 YSYEKL. The V end lost 1 base, the J end lost 7 bases, and 11 bases lay between the germline ends. The CDR3 contains 14 residues. In DNA form, the CDR3 reads TGCGCCAGCAGCCAAGTCAGCGGGGGGCAGCCCCAGCATTTT. It specifies CASSQVSGGQPQHF.

The chain links TRBV9 to TRBJ2-3, with 9 bases fitting TRBD1. The ends lost 2 bases at V and 6 bases at J; junction bases unmatched: 10. The length of the CDR3 is 16 residues. CDR1 is SGDLS and CDR2 is YYNGEE in the germline V gene. The CDR3 loop is CASSVRLTGGVDTQYF. CDR3 nucleotide sequence: TGTGCCAGCAGCGTCAGACTGACAGGGGGGGTGGATACGCAGTATTTT.

This clone has just a few counts. This chain links TRBV6-5 with TRBJ2-2; tentative D call: TRBD2 (6 bases). V was clipped by 6 bases and J by 7 bases, with 12 bases between them. This CDR3 contains 13 residues. Germline loops: CDR1 MNHEY, CDR2 SVGAGI. The CDR3, as DNA: TGTGCCAGCAGCCGCGGCGGGGTCGGGGAGCTGTTTTTT. This gives the protein CASSRGGVGELFF.

This clone has just a few counts. J is TRBJ1-5 and V is TRBV5-1; possibly TRBD1 for D (5 bases). V lost 1 base and J lost 5, with 10 bases in between. Germline V gene data show CDR1 as SGHRS and CDR2 as YFSETQ. The CDR3 covers 14 residues. CDR3 sequence reads: CASSLSGEDQPQHF. The CDR3 DNA reads as TGCGCCAGCAGCTTGTCGGGGGAGGATCAGCCCCAGCATTTT.

The V call is TRBV14, the J call TRBJ2-3; D is perhaps TRBD1 (5 bases). V lost 9 bases and J 1 base, leaving 11 bases between the germline ends. Germline-derived CDR1 and CDR2 are SGHDN and FVKESK. This CDR3 has 13 amino acids. The CDR3 is CASYLQGTDTQYF. The CDR3 nucleotides read TGTGCCAGTTATCTACAGGGCACAGATACGCAGTATTTT.

The table lists this clone with a few counts. The V gene is TRBV28, the J gene TRBJ2-5; D gene ambiguous. From germline, CDR1 is MDHEN and CDR2 SYDVKM. V was clipped by 6 bases and J by 2 bases, with 4 bases between them. This CDR3 has 11 amino acids. The CDR3 DNA follows: TGTGCCAGCAGGTATCAAGAGACCCAGTACTTC. Protein: CASRYQETQYF.

CDR3 sequence: CASSEVQGQETQYF. DNA of the CDR3: TGTGCCAGCAGTGAAGTACAGGGCCAAGAGACCCAGTACTTC. The rearrangement uses TRBV2 and TRBJ2-5, with D possibly being TRBD1 (6 bases). CDR3 length: 14 residues. The germline V and J ends were trimmed by 1 base and 1 base, with 7 bases remaining between them. Per the germline V gene, CDR1 is SNHLY and CDR2 is FYNNEI. Together with reference TRBV2 and TRBJ2-5, the CDR3 gives the full variable domain: EPEVTQTPSHQVTQMGQEVILRCVPISNHLYFYWYRQILGQKVEFLVSFYNNEISEKSEIFDDQFSVERPDGSNFTLKIRSTKLEDSAMYFCASSEVQGQETQYFGPGTRLLVL.

In its sample, this clone was seen a few times. The V call is TRBV5-1, the J call TRBJ1-2, with a tentative D call TRBD1 (5 bases). The CDR3 totals 14 residues. The V end lost 4 bases, the J end lost 8 bases, and 18 bases lay between the germline ends. Germline values: CDR1 SGHRS, CDR2 YFSETQ. CDR3 DNA sequence: TGCGCCAGCAGCGTGGACACGAAAAGTGGCGGCTACACCTTC. This gives the protein CASSVDTKSGGYTF.

The V and J genes are TRBV6-5 and TRBJ1-1, with D perhaps matching TRBD1 (6 bases). Trimming left V 6 bases short and J 6 bases short, with 20 bases between. Looked up from germline, CDR1 is MNHEY and CDR2 is SVGAGI. The CDR3 runs 15 residues. Written as DNA, the CDR3 is TGTGCCAGCAGCACTGGGGGGGCTGAGGGGCCTGAAGCTTTCTTT. It encodes CASSTGGAEGPEAFF.

This chain links TRBV7-3 with TRBJ2-1, with 10 bases aligning to TRBD1. The CDR3 spans 16 residues. Trimming at V came to 8 bases and at J to 9 bases, leaving 16 bases not matched to a gene. Germline V lookup: CDR1 SGHTA, CDR2 FQGTGA. The DNA of the CDR3 is TGTGCCAGCTCCCCATCTAGGGACAGGGGAGGTGGTGAGCAGTTCTTC. Translation: CASSPSRDRGGGEQFF.

This clone appeared a few times. V is TRBV19 and J is TRBJ2-3; a weak D match, TRBD1 (5 bases). Trimming removed 5 bases from V and 3 bases from J, with 12 bases in between. CDR1 LNHDA and CDR2 SQIVND come from the germline V gene (reference sequence). The CDR3 length is 14 residues. In DNA, the CDR3 is TGTGCCAGTAGTGGGGCAGGGTGGACAGATACGCAGTATTTT. Translation gives CASSGAGWTDTQYF.

This chain uses TRBV7-8 with TRBJ1-1; weak D call: TRBD1 (5 bases). CDR1 and CDR2 (germline): SGHVS, FQNEAQ. This CDR3 has 14 residues. Trimming pared 11 bases from V and 1 base from J, leaving 17 bases between. CDR3 sequence: CAVQSQGQNTEAFF. DNA for the CDR3: TGTGCCGTCCAGTCGCAGGGCCAGAACACTGAAGCTTTCTTT.

CDR3 loop: CASSIGGRPNMETQYF. In DNA, the CDR3 is TGTGCCAGTAGTATCGGGGGACGCCCAAACATGGAGACCCAGTACTTC. V usage is TRBV19 and J usage is TRBJ2-5; D possibly corresponds to TRBD2 (6 bases). The CDR3 covers 16 residues. Trimming removed 3 bases at V and 5 bases at J, with 19 bases between. Germline V gene data show CDR1 as LNHDA and CDR2 as SQIVND (reference sequence).

The chain employs TRBV6-6 and TRBJ2-1; D perhaps matches TRBD2 (6 bases). V shed 3 bases and J shed 8 bases, with 14 bases lying between them. The V gene's germline CDR1 is MNHNY and CDR2 SVGAGI (reference sequence). The CDR3 totals 14 residues. The CDR3, as DNA: TGTGCCAGCAGTTATGGGGGGAGAATTGATGAGCAGTTCTTC. Protein: CASSYGGRIDEQFF.

The V and J genes are TRBV5-1 and TRBJ2-2; 7 nucleotides align to TRBD2. V shed 5 bases, J shed 1 base, and the junction held 5 bases outside the gene matches. The CDR3 length is 15 residues. Germline V lookup: CDR1 SGHRS, CDR2 YFSETQ. CDR3 nucleotides: TGCGCCAGCAGGAGCCTAGCGGTGAACACCGGGGAGCTGTTTTTT. Its translation: CASRSLAVNTGELFF. The full variable domain, completed using reference TRBV5-1 and TRBJ2-2, is KAGVTQTPRYLIKTRGQQVTLSCSPISGHRSVSWYQQTPGQGLQFLFEYFSETQRNKGNFPGRFSGRQFSNSRSEMNVSTLELGDSALYLCASRSLAVNTGELFFGEGSRLTVL.

The V call is TRBV6-6, the J call TRBJ1-1, with unresolved D. From germline, CDR1 is MNHNY and CDR2 SVGAGI (reference sequence). This CDR3 is built from 15 residues. The germline V and J ends were trimmed by 5 bases and 3 bases, with 16 bases remaining between them. The DNA of the CDR3 is TGTGCCAGCAGTCGAACCGACCCCGGGGACACTGAAGCTTTCTTT. It encodes CASSRTDPGDTEAFF.

The chain carries TRBV6-1 and TRBJ2-7; D perhaps matches TRBD2 (6 bases). Germline CDR1 is MNHNS and CDR2 is SASEGT. V lost 5 bases and J lost 0, with 11 bases in between. The CDR3 consists of 14 residues. The CDR3 loop is CASSKDYYSYEQYF. In DNA form, the CDR3 reads TGTGCCAGCAGTAAGGACTATTACTCCTACGAGCAGTACTTC.